This T cell receptor beta chain was sequenced during a study of blood T cell repertoires in COVID-19 (TCRdb year 2020). For the wider study: Samples from collaborators originated in the United States, Italy and Spain and spanned both the acute and convalescent phases of COVID-19. Where available, HLA class I and class II types were taken from metadata supplied by the sample provider and were not determined by assay-based typing. Samples were obtained from the ongoing ImmuneRACE study (first 160 participants) and from about 1,300 subjects provided by 6 global collaborators. A de-identified subject ID, COVID-19 status, age in years and sex were almost always included in the sample metadata. Subjects who had been exposed to COVID-19, were actively infected with it, or had recovered from it provided the deeply sampled blood TCRbeta repertoires that made up the dataset. A freely available public database, intended as a resource for researchers studying the immune response to SARS-CoV-2, is where the repertoires were released. The prospective study material was composed of cDNA or gDNA derived from T cells, B-cell-depleted T cells, or PBMCs.

According to the germline V gene, CDR1 reads SGDLS and CDR2 reads YYNGEE. CDR3 length: 14 amino acids, cysteine to phenylalanine. Only the CDR3 region is kept as DNA, spanning 42 bases read in frame from base 1. V is trimmed back by 4 bases and J by 5 bases, and the junction contains 8 bases that no gene match accounts for. As regards this clone: Its antigen is not yet known. Base qualities are not recorded, but no much larger clone differs from it by a single base. Other DNA sequences within the sample encode an identical CDR3.

The immunoSEQ Assay, a bias-controlled multiplex PCR, was used to amplify TCRbeta CDR3 regions from genomic DNA. The authors' analysis ran thus. The number of nucleated cells in each sample was estimated by amplification of reference gene primers within the assay. To quantify the absolute abundance of each unique TCRbeta CDR3 rearrangement, sequence reads were collapsed and filtered. For each sample, productive Simpson clonality was calculated by taking the square root of Simpson's diversity index across productive rearrangements. The immuneACCESS repertoire file appears here via TCRdb, limited to in-frame rearrangements. These files lack a portion of the clones; in checked studies, under half of the deficit traces to unresolved V genes, and the cause of the others is not known. From that table come the V and J calls and clone size; the DNA was used to work out D and trimming. The sample includes about 190,000 clones, with about four fifths observed a single time. The ten largest clones capture roughly 3% of the sample.

Participants in the prospective study were aged roughly 18 to 95 years, lived in more than 20 United States geographic areas, and enrolled through a virtual design. To assign participants to cohorts, the prospective study relied on clinical history that participants themselves reported in a screening survey and a study questionnaire. ImmuneRACE Cohort 3 recovered participants were defined by two consecutive negative NP/OP PCR tests, healthcare professional clearance, or symptom resolution. Mobile phlebotomists in the prospective study collected whole blood, serum and a nasopharyngeal or oropharyngeal swab from every participant. Over a roughly 2-month period, participants in the prospective study had the option of providing additional blood draws and questionnaires. Before DNA extraction, prospective study blood samples were shipped either frozen or at room temperature. General findings and caveats noted by the study authors: The quantity of clinical and demographic metadata differed by source and by participant and was supplied without curation.

The sample was PBMCs or T cells enriched from blood (not recorded which). The chain is assembled from TRBV9 and TRBJ2-5; 7 junctional bases match TRBD2. The sequence came from a woman aged 25-40 years who had recovered from COVID-19. The base sequence is TGTGCCAGCAGCCCCCCCGGGGGGAGGGAGACCCAGTACTTC. Its protein reads: CASSPPGGRETQYF.